This TCR beta chain was documented in a study of Tregs in tolerant kidney transplant recipients. Assay: immunoSEQ multiplex PCR; the TCRdb copy retains only in-frame clones and omits some. The sample lists 46,000 or so clones, about 89% occurring once. The CDR3 sequence is 12 residues long. V was clipped by 8 bases and J by 2 bases, with 10 bases between them. Germline loops: CDR1 SGHDT, CDR2 YYEEEE. Unstimulated Tregs (CD4+CD25+CD127-) and CD4+CD25- non-Tregs were sorted from PBMCs. An overnight rest at 37°C with 200 to 250 IU/ml IL-2 preceded regulatory T cell sorting from thawed PBMCs. The sequence derives from a human donor in good health. The sample was Tregs from blood. The V gene is TRBV5-6, the J gene TRBJ1-2; TRBD1 is a possible D gene (5 bases). CDR3 DNA: TGTGCCAGTTCCGGGGGAAACTATGGCTACACCTTC. Amino acids: CASSGGNYGYTF. Using reference TRBV5-6 and TRBJ1-2 for the parts outside the CDR3, the full variable domain is DAGVTQSPTHLIKTRGQQVTLRCSPKSGHDTVSWYQQALGQGPQFIFQYYEEEERQRGNFPDRFSGHQFPNYSSELNVNALLLGDSALYLCASSGGNYGYTFGSGTRLTVV.